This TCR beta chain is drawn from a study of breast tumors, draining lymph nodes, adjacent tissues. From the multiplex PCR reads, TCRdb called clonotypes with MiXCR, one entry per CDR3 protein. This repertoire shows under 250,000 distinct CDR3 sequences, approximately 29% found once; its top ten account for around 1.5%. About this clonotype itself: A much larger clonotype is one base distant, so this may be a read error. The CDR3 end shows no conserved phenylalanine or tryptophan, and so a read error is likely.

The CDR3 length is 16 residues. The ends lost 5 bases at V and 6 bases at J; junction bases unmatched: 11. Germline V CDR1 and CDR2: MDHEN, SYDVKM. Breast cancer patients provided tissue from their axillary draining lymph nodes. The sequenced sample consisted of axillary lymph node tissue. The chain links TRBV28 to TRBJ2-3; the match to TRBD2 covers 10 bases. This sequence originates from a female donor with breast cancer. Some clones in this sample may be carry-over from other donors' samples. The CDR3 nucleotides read TGTGCCAGCAGTGCCCCGCTAGCGGGAGAATCCGATACGCAGTATTCT. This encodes CASSAPLAGESDTQYS.